One T cell receptor beta chain is described in this entry. Its cognate antigen is unknown. The read terminates 3 residues ahead of where the CDR3 ends, so the germline J gene completes it. This sample stems from a study of T cells in women clearing cervical HPV infection. Study details: Donors had HPV16-related CIN3 or worse; 2 had invasive cancer. No precancer developed; the control's incident HPV16 infection cleared within 12 months. HLA type stays a possible confounder, typing being limited.

This CDR3 has 15 amino acids. The germline CDR1 and CDR2 sequences are SNHLY and FYNNEI. Data came from immunoSEQ multiplex PCR; TCRdb stores just in-frame clones and leaves some out. The listing records around 23,000 clones. Study-wide points: Repertoire richness, not evenness, was significantly elevated in CIN3+ cases versus controls.

The sequence was obtained from a woman aged 18 to 75 with a cervical HPV16 infection that either progressed to CIN3+ or cleared (not recorded which). The chain combines TRBV2 with TRBJ2-2; D might be TRBD1 (6 bases). The sequencing input was blood buffy coat. The part of the CDR3 DNA that was read is TGTGCCAGCAGTATTCGACAGGCAACTAATGAAAAG. Amino acid sequence: CASSIRQATNEK. The CDR3 in its entirety is CASSIRQATNEKLFF.